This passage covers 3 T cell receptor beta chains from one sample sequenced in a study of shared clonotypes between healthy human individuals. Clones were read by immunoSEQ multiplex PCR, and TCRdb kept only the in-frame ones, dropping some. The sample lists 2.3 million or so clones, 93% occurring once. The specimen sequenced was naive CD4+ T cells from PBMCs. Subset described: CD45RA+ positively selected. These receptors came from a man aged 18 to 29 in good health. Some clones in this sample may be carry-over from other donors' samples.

The CDR3 sequence is CASSNQLLFANTGELFF. The DNA for the CDR3 is TGTGCCAGCAGTAATCAGCTCCTGTTCGCGAACACCGGGGAGCTGTTTTTT. This chain uses TRBV27 with TRBJ2-2, with no clear D. Germline CDR1 is MNHEY and CDR2 is SMNVEV (reference sequence). This CDR3 spans 17 amino acids. Deletions cut 5 bases from V and 0 bases from J, with 16 bases between.

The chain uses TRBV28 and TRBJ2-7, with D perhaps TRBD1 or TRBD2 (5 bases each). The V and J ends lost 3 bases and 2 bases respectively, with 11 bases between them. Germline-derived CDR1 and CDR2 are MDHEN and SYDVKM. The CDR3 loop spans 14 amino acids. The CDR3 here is CASSLYGATYEQYF. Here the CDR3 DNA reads TGTGCCAGCAGTTTGTACGGGGCTACCTACGAGCAGTACTTC.

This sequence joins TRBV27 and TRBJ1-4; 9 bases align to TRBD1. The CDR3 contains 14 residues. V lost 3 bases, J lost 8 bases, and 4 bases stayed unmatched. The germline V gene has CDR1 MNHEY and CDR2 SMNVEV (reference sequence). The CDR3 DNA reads TGTGCCAGCAGTTTCACAGGGGGCGGCGAAAAACTGTTTTTT. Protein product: CASSFTGGGEKLFF.